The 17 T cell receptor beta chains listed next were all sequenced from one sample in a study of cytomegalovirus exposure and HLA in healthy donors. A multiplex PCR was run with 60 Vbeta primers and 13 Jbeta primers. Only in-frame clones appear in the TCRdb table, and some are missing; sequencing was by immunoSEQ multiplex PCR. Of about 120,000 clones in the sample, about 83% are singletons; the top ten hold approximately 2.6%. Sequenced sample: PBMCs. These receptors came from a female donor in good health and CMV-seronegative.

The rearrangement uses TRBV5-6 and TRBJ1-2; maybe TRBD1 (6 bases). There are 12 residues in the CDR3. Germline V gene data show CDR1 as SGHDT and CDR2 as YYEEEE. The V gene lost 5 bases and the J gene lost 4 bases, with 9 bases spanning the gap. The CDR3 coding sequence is TGTGCCAGCAGGCGACAGGTCTATGGCTACACCTTC. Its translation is CASRRQVYGYTF. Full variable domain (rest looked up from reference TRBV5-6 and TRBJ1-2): DAGVTQSPTHLIKTRGQQVTLRCSPKSGHDTVSWYQQALGQGPQFIFQYYEEEERQRGNFPDRFSGHQFPNYSSELNVNALLLGDSALYLCASRRQVYGYTFGSGTRLTVV.

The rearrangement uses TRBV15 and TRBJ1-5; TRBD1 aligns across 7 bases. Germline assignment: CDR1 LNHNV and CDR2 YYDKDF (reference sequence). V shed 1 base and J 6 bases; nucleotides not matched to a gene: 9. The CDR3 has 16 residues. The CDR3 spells CATSRGLMTGSQPQHF. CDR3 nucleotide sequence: TGTGCCACCAGCAGAGGGCTCATGACAGGGTCTCAGCCCCAGCATTTT. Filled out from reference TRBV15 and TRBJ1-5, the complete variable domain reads DAMVIQNPRYQVTQFGKPVTLSCSQTLNHNVMYWYQQKSSQAPKLLFHYYDKDFNNEADTPDNFQSRRPNTSFCFLDIRSPGLGDTAMYLCATSRGLMTGSQPQHFGDGTRLSIL.

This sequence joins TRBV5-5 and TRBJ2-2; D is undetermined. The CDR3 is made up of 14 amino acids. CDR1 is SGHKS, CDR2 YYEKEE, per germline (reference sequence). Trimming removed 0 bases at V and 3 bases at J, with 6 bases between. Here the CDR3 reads CASSLALDTGELFF. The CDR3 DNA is TGTGCCAGCAGCTTGGCCTTAGACACCGGGGAGCTGTTTTTT.

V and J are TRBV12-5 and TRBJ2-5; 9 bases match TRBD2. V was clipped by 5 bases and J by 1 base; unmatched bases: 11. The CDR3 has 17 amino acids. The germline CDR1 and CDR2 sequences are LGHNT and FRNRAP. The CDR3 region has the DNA TGTGCTAGTGGTGGTAGCGGGGGCATAACGGCCCAAGAGACCCAGTACTTC. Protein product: CASGGSGGITAQETQYF.

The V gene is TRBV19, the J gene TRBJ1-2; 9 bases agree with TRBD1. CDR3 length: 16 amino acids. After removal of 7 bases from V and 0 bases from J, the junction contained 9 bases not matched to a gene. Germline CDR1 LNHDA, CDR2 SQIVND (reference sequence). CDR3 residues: CASNGDRVGTNYGYTF. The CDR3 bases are TGTGCCAGTAACGGGGACAGGGTAGGGACTAACTATGGCTACACCTTC.

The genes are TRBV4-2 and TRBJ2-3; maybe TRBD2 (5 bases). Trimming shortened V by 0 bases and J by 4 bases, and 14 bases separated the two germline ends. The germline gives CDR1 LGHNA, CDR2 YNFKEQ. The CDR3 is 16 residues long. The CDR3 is CASSQDLLAEADTQYF. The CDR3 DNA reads TGTGCCAGCAGCCAAGATCTGCTAGCTGAGGCAGATACGCAGTATTTT.

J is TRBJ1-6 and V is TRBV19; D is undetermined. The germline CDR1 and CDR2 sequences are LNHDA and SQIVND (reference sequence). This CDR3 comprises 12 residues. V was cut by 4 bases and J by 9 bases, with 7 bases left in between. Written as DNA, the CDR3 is TGTGCCAGTAGTAGGGCGGGTTCACCCCTCCACTTT. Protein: CASSRAGSPLHF.

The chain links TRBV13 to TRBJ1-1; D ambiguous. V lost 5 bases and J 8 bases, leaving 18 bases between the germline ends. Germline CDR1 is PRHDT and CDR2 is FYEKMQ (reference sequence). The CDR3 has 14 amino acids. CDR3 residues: CASSRPGVTIEAFF. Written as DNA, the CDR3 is TGTGCCAGCAGCCGCCCGGGTGTTACAATAGAAGCTTTCTTT.

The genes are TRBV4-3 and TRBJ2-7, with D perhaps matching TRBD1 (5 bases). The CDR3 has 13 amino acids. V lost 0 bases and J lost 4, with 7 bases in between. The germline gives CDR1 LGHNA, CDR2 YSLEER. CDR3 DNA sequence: TGCGCCAGCAGCCAAGAAAAGGGGTACGAGCAGTACTTC. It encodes CASSQEKGYEQYF.

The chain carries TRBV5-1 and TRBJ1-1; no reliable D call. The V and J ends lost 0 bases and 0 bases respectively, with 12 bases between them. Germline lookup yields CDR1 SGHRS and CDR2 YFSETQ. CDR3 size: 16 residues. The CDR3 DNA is TGCGCCAGCAGCTTGGCCTACTCGAACTTGAACACTGAAGCTTTCTTT. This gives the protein CASSLAYSNLNTEAFF.

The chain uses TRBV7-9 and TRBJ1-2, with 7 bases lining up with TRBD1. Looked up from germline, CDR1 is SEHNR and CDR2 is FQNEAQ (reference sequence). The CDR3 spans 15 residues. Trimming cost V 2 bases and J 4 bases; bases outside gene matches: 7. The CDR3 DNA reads TGTGCCAGCAGCTTACATGGGGGACAGACCTATGGCTACACCTTC. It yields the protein CASSLHGGQTYGYTF. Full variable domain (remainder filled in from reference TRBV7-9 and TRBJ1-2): DTGVSQNPRHKITKRGQNVTFRCDPISEHNRLYWYRQTLGQGPEFLTYFQNEAQLEKSRLLSDRFSAERPKGSFSTLEIQRTEQGDSAMYLCASSLHGGQTYGYTFGSGTRLTVV.

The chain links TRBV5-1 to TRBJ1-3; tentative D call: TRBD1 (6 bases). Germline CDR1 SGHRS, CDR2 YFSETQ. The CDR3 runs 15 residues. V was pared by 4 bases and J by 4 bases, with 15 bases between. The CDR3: CASSGDRRPGNTIYF. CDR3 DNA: TGCGCCAGCAGCGGAGACAGGCGACCGGGAAACACCATATATTTT.

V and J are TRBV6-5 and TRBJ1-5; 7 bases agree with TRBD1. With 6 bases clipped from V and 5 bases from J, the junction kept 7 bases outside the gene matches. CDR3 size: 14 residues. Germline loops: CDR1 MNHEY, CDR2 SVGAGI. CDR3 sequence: CASSPPGTDQPQHF. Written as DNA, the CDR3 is TGTGCCAGCAGCCCACCCGGGACAGATCAGCCCCAGCATTTT.

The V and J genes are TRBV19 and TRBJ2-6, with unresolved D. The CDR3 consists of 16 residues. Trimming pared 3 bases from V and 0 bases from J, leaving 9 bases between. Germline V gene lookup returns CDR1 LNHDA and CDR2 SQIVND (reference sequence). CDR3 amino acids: CASSILPVSGANVLTF. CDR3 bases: TGTGCCAGTAGTATCTTGCCGGTCTCTGGGGCCAACGTCCTGACTTTC.

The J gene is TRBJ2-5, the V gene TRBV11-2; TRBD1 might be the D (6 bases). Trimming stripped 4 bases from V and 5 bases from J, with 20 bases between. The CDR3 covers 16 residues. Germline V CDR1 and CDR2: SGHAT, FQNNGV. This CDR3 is CASSSSRRGSWETQYF. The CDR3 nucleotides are TGTGCCAGCAGCTCTAGTCGTAGGGGGTCCTGGGAGACCCAGTACTTC.

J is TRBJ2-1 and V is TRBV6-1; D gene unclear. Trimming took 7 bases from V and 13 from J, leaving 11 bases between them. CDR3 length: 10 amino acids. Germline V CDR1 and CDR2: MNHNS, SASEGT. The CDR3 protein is CASNSNSQFF. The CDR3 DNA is TGTGCCAGCAACAGCAACTCCCAGTTCTTC.

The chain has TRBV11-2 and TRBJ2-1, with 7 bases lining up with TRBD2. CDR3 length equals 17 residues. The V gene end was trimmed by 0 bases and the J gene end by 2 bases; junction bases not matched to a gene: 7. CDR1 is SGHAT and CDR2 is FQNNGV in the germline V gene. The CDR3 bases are TGTGCCAGCAGCTTAGATGTGGCTAGCGGTGCCTACAATGAGCAGTTCTTC. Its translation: CASSLDVASGAYNEQFF.